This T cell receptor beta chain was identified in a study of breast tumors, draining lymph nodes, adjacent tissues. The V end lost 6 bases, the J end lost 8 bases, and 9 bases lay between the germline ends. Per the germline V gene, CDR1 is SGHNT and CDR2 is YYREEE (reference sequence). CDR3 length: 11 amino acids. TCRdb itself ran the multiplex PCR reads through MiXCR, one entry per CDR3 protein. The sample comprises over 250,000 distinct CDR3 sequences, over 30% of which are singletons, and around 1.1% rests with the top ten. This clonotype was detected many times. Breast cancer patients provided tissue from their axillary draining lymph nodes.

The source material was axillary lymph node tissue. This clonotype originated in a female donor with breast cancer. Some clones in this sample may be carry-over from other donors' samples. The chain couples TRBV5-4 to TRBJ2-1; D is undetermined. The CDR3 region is CASNLADEQFF. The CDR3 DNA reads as TGTGCCAGCAACCTCGCGGATGAGCAGTTCTTC.